A single sample gave rise to the 14 T cell receptor beta chains below, sequenced in a study of human T cells and chemical hapten exposure. TCRdb re-derived calls from the RACE reads in MiXCR, one entry per CDR3 protein. The sample consists of 200,000 to 300,000 distinct CDR3 sequences, about 8.6% of them appearing once. Time point described: pre-sensitization, week 0. The treatment: therapeutic diphenylcyclopropenone sensitization with weekly scalp DPC. The sample in question was whole blood, obtained in connection with sensitization to the hapten diphenylcyclopropenone (DPC). The receptors were sampled from a woman aged 40 to 55 with alopecia areata. Some clones in this sample may be carry-over from other donors' samples.

The CDR3 sequence is CASPVRTSGLSTDTQYF. The DNA for the CDR3 is TGTGCCAGCCCGGTGAGGACTAGCGGACTAAGCACAGATACGCAGTATTTT. The V and J genes are TRBV2 and TRBJ2-3, with TRBD2 matching over 10 bases. The V segment lost 8 bases and the J segment 0 bases; nucleotides outside the gene matches: 11. The germline CDR1 and CDR2 sequences are SNHLY and FYNNEI. This CDR3 comprises 17 residues.

The chain carries TRBV12-3 or TRBV12-4 and TRBJ2-3; D is unclear. The CDR3 is 19 residues long. Trimming shortened V by 3 bases and J by 2 bases, and 24 bases separated the two germline ends. The CDR3 DNA reads TGTGCCAGCAGTTTTCCCGCCGCCTGGGCCCCCCCAACCACAGATACGCAGTATTTT. It is translated as CASSFPAAWAPPTTDTQYF.

This clonotype has just a few counts. The chain couples TRBV30 to TRBJ2-1, with 7 bases matching TRBD1. V lost 4 bases to trimming and J lost 4 bases; unmatched junction nucleotides: 10. The germline V gene encodes CDR1 GTSNPN and CDR2 SVGIG (reference sequence). This CDR3 spans 15 amino acids. CDR3 nucleotides: TGTGCCTGGAAAACTCTTGACAGGGTATACAATGAGCAGTTCTTC. This translates into CAWKTLDRVYNEQFF. The whole variable domain, filled in from reference TRBV30 and TRBJ2-1, reads SQTIHQWPATLVQPVGSPLSLECTVEGTSNPNLYWYRQAAGRGLQLLFYSVGIGQISSEVPQNLSASRPQDRQFILSSKKLLLSDSGFYLCAWKTLDRVYNEQFFGPGTRLTVL.

This clonotype was observed a few times. This rearrangement joins TRBV2 to TRBJ2-3, with D possibly TRBD1 on 5 matching bases. V was trimmed by 8 bases and J by 0 bases, leaving 12 bases between them. CDR1 is SNHLY and CDR2 is FYNNEI in the germline V gene. There are 14 residues in the CDR3. The CDR3 loop is CASQGRVSTDTQYF. Written as DNA, the CDR3 is TGTGCCAGCCAGGGCAGGGTTAGCACAGATACGCAGTATTTT.

This rearrangement joins TRBV6-1 to TRBJ1-4, with D uncertain. The CDR3 runs 12 residues. Looked up from germline, CDR1 is MNHNS and CDR2 is SASEGT. Deletions cut 2 bases from V and 7 bases from J, with 5 bases between. The CDR3 spells CASSEQSEKLFF. CDR3 sequence (DNA): TGTGCCAGCAGTGAACAGAGTGAAAAACTGTTTTTT.

In this sample, this clonotype turned up a few times. This chain uses TRBV7-9 with TRBJ1-2; maybe TRBD1 (6 bases). Trimming stripped 5 bases from V and 6 bases from J, with 19 bases between. This CDR3 is 15 amino acids long. Germline V gene lookup returns CDR1 SEHNR and CDR2 FQNEAQ (reference sequence). CDR3 loop: CASSPGTDRQNGYTF. In nucleotides, the CDR3 is TGTGCCAGCAGCCCGGGCACCGACAGGCAGAATGGCTACACCTTC.

This chain uses TRBV12-3 or TRBV12-4 with TRBJ2-5; the match to TRBD1 covers 8 bases. The junction had 7 bases not matched to a gene; V was cut back by 2 bases and J by 5 bases. The CDR3 consists of 15 residues. CDR3 loop: CASSLRQGSVETQYF. Written as DNA, the CDR3 is TGTGCCAGCAGTTTACGACAGGGGAGCGTGGAGACCCAGTACTTC.

The gene calls are TRBV2 and TRBJ2-1; 14 positions match TRBD2. This CDR3 has 16 residues. The V gene end was trimmed by 6 bases and the J gene end by 9 bases; junction bases not matched to a gene: 10. Germline values: CDR1 SNHLY, CDR2 FYNNEI. CDR3 in DNA: TGTGCCAGCAGGGCGCTGCCGGGACTAGCGGGAGTTGAGCAGTTCTTC. Translated, it gives CASRALPGLAGVEQFF.

The genes are TRBV7-2 and TRBJ2-3; 11 nucleotides agree with TRBD2. The CDR3 runs to 16 residues. The germline V gene encodes CDR1 SGHTA and CDR2 FQGNSA. The trim removed 6 bases at V and 2 bases at J, leaving 7 bases unmatched. CDR3 sequence reads: CASSITSGSPTDTQYF. Written as DNA, the CDR3 is TGTGCCAGCAGTATCACTAGCGGGAGCCCCACAGATACGCAGTATTTT.

The sample holds a few counts of this clonotype. This sequence joins TRBV12-3 or TRBV12-4 and TRBJ2-7; D gene ambiguous. The CDR3 runs to 11 residues. The V and J ends lost 3 bases and 5 bases respectively, with 5 bases between them. Here the CDR3 reads CASSFGHEQYF. The CDR3 region has the DNA TGTGCCAGCAGTTTTGGGCACGAGCAGTACTTC.

This clonotype has a count of ten or more. The rearrangement joins TRBV5-6 to TRBJ1-4; 8 bases are a match to TRBD1. J gave up 7 bases and V 3 bases, and 5 bases lay outside the gene matches. CDR1 is SGHDT and CDR2 is YYEEEE in the germline V gene. The CDR3 runs to 14 residues. The DNA for the CDR3 is TGTGCCAGCAGCTCGACAGGGGTCGGTGAAAAACTGTTTTTT. Translated: CASSSTGVGEKLFF. Full variable domain (missing parts from reference TRBV5-6 and TRBJ1-4): DAGVTQSPTHLIKTRGQQVTLRCSPKSGHDTVSWYQQALGQGPQFIFQYYEEEERQRGNFPDRFSGHQFPNYSSELNVNALLLGDSALYLCASSSTGVGEKLFFGSGTQLSVL.

This clonotype was observed a few times. The chain recombines TRBV29-1 with TRBJ2-3; weak D call: TRBD2 (6 bases). V dropped 4 bases and J dropped 4 bases, with 9 bases sitting between them. The CDR3 consists of 12 residues. CDR1 is SQVTM, CDR2 ANQGSEA, per germline. The CDR3 DNA reads as TGCAGCGTTGGGAGGGATCCAGATACGCAGTATTTT. Protein: CSVGRDPDTQYF.

The chain combines TRBV9 with TRBJ2-7; 8 bases agree with TRBD1. Germline V CDR1 and CDR2: SGDLS, YYNGEE. This CDR3 region has 14 residues. V gave up 2 bases and J gave up 3 bases; unmatched junction bases: 4. CDR3 in amino acids: CASSVGQGYYEQYF. The CDR3 coding sequence is TGTGCCAGCAGCGTCGGACAGGGATACTACGAGCAGTACTTC.

J is TRBJ2-7 and V is TRBV4-2; TRBD2 matches at 9 bases. V was pared by 0 bases and J by 3 bases, with 9 bases of the junction left unmatched. Germline assignment: CDR1 LGHNA and CDR2 YNFKEQ. The CDR3 runs 17 residues. CDR3 sequence: CASSQEGSSGGLYEQYF. Written as DNA, the CDR3 is TGTGCCAGCAGCCAAGAGGGGAGTAGCGGGGGACTCTACGAGCAGTACTTC.